These T cell receptor beta chains were read from a single sample in a study of CD8+CD57+ T cells in acquired aplastic anemia. TCRdb itself ran the reads through MiXCR, one entry per CDR3 protein. This repertoire shows more than 200,000 distinct CDR3 sequences, roughly 53% found once; its top ten account for just under 20%. Sequenced input: sorted CD4+, CD8+, or CD8+CD57+ T cells (not recorded which) from PBMCs. Receptors were obtained from a human donor with aplastic anemia. Each CDR3 is given with its conserved first and last residue. A D gene is named only where the DNA matches it firmly. Size tells how often a clone was seen (once, few, many) or the class of an expanded clone, and some rows leave it out.

j_call cdr3_length v_call d_call clone_size cdr3_nt cdr3_aa
TRBJ1-1 14 TRBV20-1 TRBD1 few TGCAGTGCTATCTCAGGGGGAGGGAACACTGAAGCTTTCTTT CSAISGGGNTEAFF
TRBJ1-1 16 TRBV29-1 - - TGCAGCGCTGGAGATCGGGCCTCCCCTAGGGACCCTGAAGCTTTCTTT CSAGDRASPRDPEAFF
TRBJ2-3 16 TRBV10-2 TRBD1 few TGTGCCAGCTCACATCTCGGGACAGGGGGCACAGATACGCAGTATTTT CASSHLGTGGTDTQYF
TRBJ1-2 15 TRBV7-8 - many TGTGCCAGCAGCTCTAGGACAGTCTCCCCCTATGGCTACACCTTC CASSSRTVSPYGYTF
TRBJ1-1 15 TRBV19 - - TGTGCCAGCAGCTTGGCCGCAACAGCGGGGAGGAGAGCTTTCTTT CASSLAATAGRRAFF
TRBJ2-7 14 TRBV6-5 - many TGTGCCAGCAGCTACAGGGAGAAACACTACGAGCAGTACTTC CASSYREKHYEQYF
TRBJ2-1 15 TRBV20-1 TRBD1 - TGCAGTGCTAGGTTAGGACAGGGAAGAAGAAATGAGCAGTTCTTC CSARLGQGRRNEQFF
TRBJ2-2 15 TRBV6-6 TRBD1 many TGTGCCAGCAGTTTCGACAGGGGTGGCACCGGGGAGCTGTTTTTT CASSFDRGGTGELFF
TRBJ1-5 15 TRBV7-9 - - TGTGCCAGCAGCTTAGAGGACAGTTCGTTTCAGCCCCAGCATTTT CASSLEDSSFQPQHF
TRBJ1-2 15 TRBV6-6 - many TGTGCCAGCACCCTAAGGACCTCAAGATTCTATGGCTACACCTTC CASTLRTSRFYGYTF
TRBJ2-7 14 TRBV19 - - TGTGCCAGTAGTATTATCCACAGTGAATACGAGCAGTACTTC CASSIIHSEYEQYF
TRBJ2-2 12 TRBV6-2/TRBV6-3 - many TGTGCCAGCAGGCCTAACACCGGGGAGCTGTTTTTT CASRPNTGELFF
TRBJ2-3 15 TRBV12-3/TRBV12-4 TRBD2 - TGTGCCAGCAGCCCTGATAGCGGGGGACAAGATACGCAGTATTTT CASSPDSGGQDTQYF
TRBJ1-6 15 TRBV5-4 - - TGTGCCAGCAGCTTAGGACCTAGGTCCAATTCACCCCTCCACTTT CASSLGPRSNSPLHF
TRBJ1-1 14 TRBV10-3 - once TGTGCCATCACCCGGGGGAACCGGGACACAGAAGCTTTCTTT CAITRGNRDTEAFF
TRBJ2-3 14 TRBV5-1 - - TGCGCCAGCAGCTTCCAGAGTTATGCAGATACGCAGTATTTT CASSFQSYADTQYF
TRBJ1-2 16 TRBV7-3 - many TGTGCCAGCAGCTCTACGCCACCCGGGACGGACTATGGCTACACCTTC CASSSTPPGTDYGYTF
TRBJ2-3 14 TRBV4-1 - many TGCGCCAGCAAAAGCCGGGACCCCACAGATACGCAGTATTTT CASKSRDPTDTQYF
TRBJ1-5 14 TRBV6-6 - - TGTGCCAGCAGTCTTATGAATAGCAATCAGCCCCAGCATTTT CASSLMNSNQPQHF
TRBJ1-2 13 TRBV2 - - TGTGCCAGCAGTGTCGAACAGTTTTATGGCTACACCTTC CASSVEQFYGYTF
TRBJ1-2 16 TRBV6-1 - few TGTGCCAGCAGAGACCCGGGGCAGGGAGCTAACTATGGCTACACCTTC CASRDPGQGANYGYTF
TRBJ1-1 15 TRBV7-9 TRBD1 - TGTGCCAGCAGCTTTGGACAGGGTGGTCTGGCTGAAGCTTTCTTT CASSFGQGGLAEAFF
TRBJ2-5 14 TRBV6-1 TRBD1 few TGTGCCAGCAGTGGGTGGACAGGCCAAGAGACCCAGTACTTC CASSGWTGQETQYF
TRBJ2-1 13 TRBV2 - many TGTGCCAGCAGCCTGAGTGAGATCAATGAGCAGTTCTTC CASSLSEINEQFF
TRBJ2-3 14 TRBV19 TRBD2 - TGTGCCAGTATGAGGCGGGAGGGGTCAGATACGCAGTATTTT CASMRREGSDTQYF
TRBJ2-5 14 TRBV7-7 - - TGTGCTAGCAGCTTAGCAGGTCTGGGAGAGACCCAGTACTTC CASSLAGLGETQYF
TRBJ2-5 13 TRBV15 - - TGTGCCACCAGCTACAGGGCCCAAGAGACCCAGTACTTC CATSYRAQETQYF
TRBJ1-5 15 TRBV7-6 - many TGTGCCAGCAGCTTACGGCAGGGTGGCAATCAGCCCCAGCATTTT CASSLRQGGNQPQHF
TRBJ2-7 16 TRBV24-1 TRBD2 - TGTGCCACCAGTGATCCATCTAGCGGGGGGTCCTACGAGCAGTACTTC CATSDPSSGGSYEQYF
TRBJ2-3 13 TRBV29-1 - many TGCAGCGTTTTAGACGGAATCTCAGATACGCAGTATTTT CSVLDGISDTQYF
TRBJ1-2 18 TRBV2 TRBD1 - TGTGCCAGCAGTGAAAGTGTCTGGACAGGGGCAGTCGACTATGGCTACACCTTC CASSESVWTGAVDYGYTF
TRBJ1-2 14 TRBV12-3/TRBV12-4 TRBD1 many TGTGCCAGCAGCCTCGGACAGGGGATGGATGGCTACACCTTC CASSLGQGMDGYTF
TRBJ1-4 14 TRBV25-1 - - TGTGCCAGCAGTGAACCCACCGGGGGCGAAAAACTGTTTTTT CASSEPTGGEKLFF
TRBJ1-6 14 TRBV4-3 - - TGCGCCAGCAGCCAAGATAAGGGCGCGGTTCCCCTCCACTTT CASSQDKGAVPLHF
TRBJ1-1 14 TRBV5-1 - few TGCGCCAGCAGCCCTAGGGGGGTTATATCTGAAGCTTTCTTT CASSPRGVISEAFF
TRBJ1-6 16 TRBV27 - many TGTGCCAGCAGTTATCGGAGACAGCGATATAATTCACCCCTCCACTTT CASSYRRQRYNSPLHF
TRBJ1-1 13 TRBV7-2 - - TGTGCCAGCAGCTTAGTAACCCAGAGTGAAGCTTTCTTT CASSLVTQSEAFF
TRBJ1-5 15 TRBV19 TRBD1 - TGTGCCAGTAGTCAACAGGGGGGGGAAGAGCAGCCCCAGCATTTT CASSQQGGEEQPQHF
TRBJ1-6 16 TRBV10-2 - - TGCGCCAGCAGTGAGTCGAAAGGCGTTCGTGATTCACCCCTCCACTTC CASSESKGVRDSPLHF
TRBJ2-7 14 TRBV7-2 TRBD1 few TGTGCCAGCAAATCGGACAGGGTGAACTACGAGCAGTACTTC CASKSDRVNYEQYF
TRBJ1-6 13 TRBV7-2 - - TGTGCCACCTCCCCGGTGCAGAATTCACCCCTCCACTTT CATSPVQNSPLHF
TRBJ2-2 14 TRBV7-8 - - TGTGCCAGCAGCTTTTCCCGGCGAACCGGGGAGCTGTTTTTT CASSFSRRTGELFF
TRBJ2-4 15 TRBV12-3/TRBV12-4 TRBD1 few TGTGCCAGCAGCCGACAGGGGGCGGCCAAAAACATTCAGTACTTC CASSRQGAAKNIQYF
TRBJ2-1 13 TRBV12-3/TRBV12-4 - - TGTGCCAGCAGTTTTCAGGGATCCTACGAGCAGTTCTTC CASSFQGSYEQFF
TRBJ1-1 15 TRBV9 TRBD1 many TGTGCCAGCAGCGACCGGACAGGGGCCAAAACTGAAGCTTTCTTT CASSDRTGAKTEAFF